Below are 21 T cell receptor beta chains sequenced from a single sample in a study of T cell responses to AZD1222 COVID-19 vaccine. The protocol was immunoSEQ multiplex PCR, while the TCRdb copy is restricted to in-frame clones and leaves out a portion. This sample yields 200,000 or so clones, of which around 94% are seen a single time; less than 11% belongs to the top ten. The specimen was peripheral blood, collected on day 0 of AZD1222 vaccination. The receptors stem from an adult in good health.

The chain links TRBV28 to TRBJ1-5, with D perhaps matching TRBD1 (5 bases). Trimming left V 4 bases short and J 6 bases short, with 13 bases between. Germline assignment: CDR1 MDHEN and CDR2 SYDVKM. The CDR3 spans 14 residues. The chain's CDR3 is CASSSAGQSQPQHF. In DNA, the CDR3 is TGTGCCAGCAGTTCGGCGGGGCAGAGTCAGCCCCAGCATTTT. The full variable domain, completed using reference TRBV28 and TRBJ1-5, is DVKVTQSSRYLVKRTGEKVFLECVQDMDHENMFWYRQDPGLGLRLIYFSYDVKMKEKGDIPEGYSVSREKKERFSLILESASTNQTSMYLCASSSAGQSQPQHFGDGTRLSIL.

The J gene is TRBJ1-2, the V gene TRBV6-1; possibly TRBD1 for D (6 bases). The CDR3 covers 15 residues. Trimming removed 2 bases from V and 6 bases from J, with 16 bases in between. Germline CDR1 MNHNS, CDR2 SASEGT. CDR3 protein: CASSETADRRNGYTF. CDR3 in DNA: TGTGCCAGCAGTGAAACCGCCGACAGGAGGAATGGCTACACCTTC.

The rearrangement links TRBV4-2 to TRBJ1-2; D possibly corresponds to TRBD1 (5 bases). The length of the CDR3 is 16 residues. V lost 4 bases, J lost 2 bases, and 17 bases lay in between. Germline V gene sequence: CDR1 LGHNA, CDR2 YNFKEQ. DNA for the CDR3: TGTGCCAGCAGCCCCCCAGGGACTTTAACCAACTATGGCTACACCTTC. Translated: CASSPPGTLTNYGYTF.

This chain connects TRBV15 to TRBJ2-1; TRBD2 is a possible D gene (5 bases). V was pared by 4 bases and J by 3 bases, with 13 bases between. The CDR3 has 15 residues. The germline gives CDR1 LNHNV, CDR2 YYDKDF (reference sequence). As DNA, the CDR3 is TGTGCCACCAGCAAGGAGTCGGGATACTACAATGAGCAGTTCTTC. Encoded protein: CATSKESGYYNEQFF.

V usage is TRBV7-4 and J usage is TRBJ2-4; D may be TRBD2 (7 bases). Trimming took off 0 bases at V and 1 base at J, with 19 bases between the two ends. This CDR3 contains 19 residues. In germline, CDR1 is SGHVT, CDR2 SQSDAQ. CDR3 sequence (DNA): TGTGCCAGCAGCTTAGCGGGGGGGCCGCTTTCCATGGCCAAAAACATTCAGTACTTC. It yields the protein CASSLAGGPLSMAKNIQYF.

The chain has TRBV12-3 or TRBV12-4 and TRBJ1-5, with D unresolved. The V and J ends lost 1 base and 8 bases respectively, with 6 bases between them. CDR3 length equals 12 residues. CDR3 amino acids: CASSLDGKPQHF. CDR3 nucleotide sequence: TGTGCCAGCAGTTTAGATGGGAAGCCCCAGCATTTT.

The V and J genes are TRBV4-2 and TRBJ2-1, with 7 bases matching TRBD2. Trimming removed 0 bases from V and 7 bases from J; junction bases left unmatched: 12. The germline gives CDR1 LGHNA, CDR2 YNFKEQ. This CDR3 has 17 residues. CDR3 protein: CASSQDLRGGPGNEQFF. The CDR3, as DNA: TGTGCCAGCAGCCAAGATCTTCGCGGGGGACCGGGAAATGAGCAGTTCTTC.

The chain is built from TRBV7-2 and TRBJ2-3; D ambiguous. The germline V gene has CDR1 SGHTA and CDR2 FQGNSA. The CDR3 length is 12 residues. V was shortened by 3 bases and J by 5 bases, with 6 bases between the two germline ends. The CDR3 DNA sequence: TGTGCCAGCAGCTTCGGCCGAGATACGCAGTATTTT. Protein: CASSFGRDTQYF.

The J gene is TRBJ1-1, the V gene TRBV9, with a tentative D call TRBD1 (5 bases). Germline V lookup: CDR1 SGDLS, CDR2 YYNGEE. The length of the CDR3 is 15 residues. The germline V and J ends were trimmed by 0 bases and 3 bases, with 12 bases remaining between them. CDR3 in DNA: TGTGCCAGCAGCGTAGAGGGGCAGCAGGACACTGAAGCTTTCTTT. Its protein is CASSVEGQQDTEAFF. Looking up the rest from reference TRBV9 and TRBJ1-1 gives the full variable domain: DSGVTQTPKHLITATGQRVTLRCSPRSGDLSVYWYQQSLDQGLQFLIQYYNGEERAKGNILERFSAQQFPDLHSELNLSSLELGDSALYFCASSVEGQQDTEAFFGQGTRLTVV.

The CDR3 nucleotides are TGTGCCAGCAGTCGATCCGGGACAGGGGCGAGTTATGGGTCACCCCTCCACTTT. Protein: CASSRSGTGASYGSPLHF. This rearrangement joins TRBV6-6 to TRBJ1-6, with TRBD1 identical over 10 bases. The CDR3 runs to 18 residues. V shed 5 bases, J shed 10 bases, and the junction held 17 bases outside the gene matches. Germline values: CDR1 MNHNY, CDR2 SVGAGI (reference sequence).

The chain carries TRBV7-2 and TRBJ1-2; no definite D call. The CDR3 is made up of 14 amino acids. Germline CDR1 reads SGHTA; CDR2 reads FQGNSA. The germline V and J ends were trimmed by 2 bases and 4 bases, with 11 bases remaining between them. DNA for the CDR3: TGTGCCAGCAGCTTACGGCAGCCCGGCTATGGCTACACCTTC. Protein: CASSLRQPGYGYTF.

CDR3: CASSQDGIVGNTIYF. Here the CDR3 DNA reads TGCGCCAGCAGCCAAGATGGGATCGTCGGAAACACCATATATTTT. This chain links TRBV4-3 with TRBJ1-3; D gene uncertain. The length of the CDR3 is 15 residues. CDR1 is LGHNA and CDR2 is YSLEER in the germline V gene. V was trimmed by 0 bases and J by 4 bases, leaving 10 bases between them.

This clone was counted once. A junction end diverges from the germline sequence, so it may reflect a read error. J is TRBJ2-2 and V is TRBV6-5; tentatively, D is TRBD1 or TRBD2 (5 bases each). The CDR3 has 16 amino acids. Germline loops: CDR1 MNHEY, CDR2 SVGAGI. This CDR3 is CASSYYGAASAGELFF. CDR3 sequence (DNA): TGTGCCAGCAGCTACTACGGGGCAGCGTCGGCCGGGGAGCTGTTTTTT.

The V and J genes are TRBV5-5 and TRBJ2-2; D remains ambiguous. The length of the CDR3 is 13 residues. With 2 bases removed from V and 5 bases from J, the gap between germline ends came to 7 bases. CDR1 SGHKS and CDR2 YYEKEE come from the germline V gene (reference sequence). This chain's CDR3 is CASSFEGTGELFF. The CDR3 coding sequence is TGTGCCAGCAGCTTCGAAGGTACCGGGGAGCTGTTTTTT.

This chain connects TRBV7-9 to TRBJ1-2; the D gene is possibly TRBD1 (5 bases). Per the germline V gene, CDR1 is SEHNR and CDR2 is FQNEAQ (reference sequence). The CDR3 extends over 11 amino acids. The V gene lost 8 bases and the J gene lost 4 bases, with 8 bases spanning the gap. The DNA for the CDR3 is TGTGCCAGCGCGGGGACCTATGGCTACACCTTC. This sequence encodes CASAGTYGYTF.

As DNA, the CDR3 is TGTGCCAGCAGTCTAGGCCTAGGGGGCTACACCTTC. Its protein is CASSLGLGGYTF. The chain has TRBV28 and TRBJ1-2; no firm D call. This CDR3 is built from 12 residues. Trimming took 5 bases from V and 8 from J, leaving 12 bases between them. Germline V gives CDR1 MDHEN, CDR2 SYDVKM.

The chain combines TRBV4-2 with TRBJ1-1; 7 bases align to TRBD1. The ends lost 3 bases at V and 5 bases at J; junction bases unmatched: 12. This CDR3 has 16 amino acids. From germline, CDR1 is LGHNA and CDR2 YNFKEQ. The DNA for the CDR3 is TGTGCCAGCAGCCAGGTTCCAAAAACAGGGGTAACTGAAGCTTTCTTT. Translated, it gives CASSQVPKTGVTEAFF.

The rearrangement joins TRBV7-2 to TRBJ1-5; the D gene is possibly TRBD1 (5 bases). The germline V gene encodes CDR1 SGHTA and CDR2 FQGNSA. The CDR3 is 13 amino acids. V gave up 1 base and J gave up 8 bases, with 9 bases separating them. The CDR3 is CASSLGAGKPQHF. For the CDR3, the DNA is TGTGCCAGCAGCTTAGGGGCAGGGAAGCCCCAGCATTTT.

V and J are TRBV6-5 and TRBJ1-3; no clear D gene. Trimming stripped 2 bases from V and 0 bases from J, with 8 bases between. Germline V gives CDR1 MNHEY, CDR2 SVGAGI. The CDR3 length is 15 residues. The chain's CDR3 is CASSYDRVSGNTIYF. CDR3 nucleotides: TGTGCCAGCAGTTACGACCGAGTCTCTGGAAACACCATATATTTT.

The gene calls are TRBV7-2 and TRBJ2-2, with D unclear. V was cut by 3 bases and J by 11 bases, with 13 bases left in between. The CDR3 loop spans 13 amino acids. Germline assignment: CDR1 SGHTA and CDR2 FQGNSA. The CDR3 reads CASSFRHSQELFF. CDR3 DNA sequence: TGTGCCAGCAGCTTTCGGCACTCCCAAGAGCTGTTTTTT.

The CDR3 protein is CASSLTGEIYGYTF. The DNA for the CDR3 is TGCGCCAGCAGCTTGACAGGGGAAATCTATGGCTACACCTTC. The rearrangement joins TRBV5-1 to TRBJ1-2; 7 bases fit TRBD1. Germline lookup yields CDR1 SGHRS and CDR2 YFSETQ. The junction had 4 bases not matched to a gene; V was cut back by 1 base and J by 4 bases. This CDR3 has 14 amino acids.